This TCR beta chain was profiled in a study of T cells in Graves' hyperthyroidism and ophthalmopathy. Study-wide context: Peripheral blood draws took place at initial diagnosis, ahead of any treatment.

The CDR3 has 14 amino acids. Germline CDR1 reads MNHEY; CDR2 reads SMNVEV (reference sequence). Trimming stripped 8 bases from V and 8 bases from J, with 21 bases between. Researchers barred patients who had uncontrolled infection, other autoimmune disease, pregnancy or lactation. Isolation of PBMCs was performed on approximately 10 ml fresh peripheral blood. The investigators amplified TCR beta CDR3 regions from RNA transcripts. First-round RT-PCR with HTBI primers amplified the TCR CDR3 region. A single record per CDR3 protein comes from TCRdb applying MiXCR to the multiplex PCR reads. The sample includes 700,000 to 850,000 distinct CDR3 sequences, roughly 32% of them seen just once. General observations from the study: The model anticipated ophthalmopathy a median around 6 months pre-onset.

A few counts support this clonotype. Its antigen is not identified. This sequence was found in a middle-aged woman with Graves' hyperthyroidism. V usage is TRBV27 and J usage is TRBJ1-2, with unresolved D. Sample: blood. The CDR3 reads CASGDAVGLGGYTF. In DNA, the CDR3 is TGTGCCAGCGGAGACGCTGTTGGGTTGGGAGGCTACACCTTC.